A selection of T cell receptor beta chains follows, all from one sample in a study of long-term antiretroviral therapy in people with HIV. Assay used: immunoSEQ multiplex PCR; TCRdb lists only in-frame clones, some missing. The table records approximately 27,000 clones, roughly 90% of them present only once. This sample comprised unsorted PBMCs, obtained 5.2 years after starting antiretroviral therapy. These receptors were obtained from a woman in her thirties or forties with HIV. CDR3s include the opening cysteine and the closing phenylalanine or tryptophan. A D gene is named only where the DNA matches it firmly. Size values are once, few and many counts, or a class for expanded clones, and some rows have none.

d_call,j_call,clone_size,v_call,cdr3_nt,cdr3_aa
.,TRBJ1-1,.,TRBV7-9,TGTGCCAGCGCTCTATTCGGGGAGGGGACTGAAGCTTTCTTT,CASALFGEGTEAFF
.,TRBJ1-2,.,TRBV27,TGTGCCAGCGGACGACAGGAATCCTATGGCTACACCTTC,CASGRQESYGYTF
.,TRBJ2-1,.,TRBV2,TGTGCCAGCAGGGCTAACAGGTTGAGCTCCTACAATGAGCAGTTCTTC,CASRANRLSSYNEQFF
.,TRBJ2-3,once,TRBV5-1,TGCGCCAGCAGCTCCCCGACCACCGGGGGGACAACGCAGTATTTT,CASSSPTTGGTTQYF
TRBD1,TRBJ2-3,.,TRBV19,TGTGCCAGTAGTATCGACAGGGTGAGCACAGATACGCAGTATTTT,CASSIDRVSTDTQYF
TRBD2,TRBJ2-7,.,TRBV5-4,TGTGCCAGCAGCCCGTACACTAGCGGCACGGGCGAGCAGTACTTC,CASSPYTSGTGEQYF
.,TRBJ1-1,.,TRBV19,TGTGCCAGTAATCGGAGCCCGAACACTGAAGCTTTCTTT,CASNRSPNTEAFF
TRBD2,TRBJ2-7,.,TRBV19,TGTGCCAGTAGTATAAGGGGGACTAGCGACTCTGCGGAGCAGTACTTC,CASSIRGTSDSAEQYF
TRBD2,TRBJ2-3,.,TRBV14,TGTGCCAGCAGCCCCGGGACTAGCGTAAGCACAGATACGCAGTATTTT,CASSPGTSVSTDTQYF
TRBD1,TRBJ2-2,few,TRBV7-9,TGTGCCAGCAGCTTGGCCGACAGGGCCCCCGGGGAGCTGTTTTTT,CASSLADRAPGELFF
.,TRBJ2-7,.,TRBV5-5,TGTGCCAGCAGCTCCCCAAGGGGCGCAATGGACTACGAGCAGTACTTC,CASSSPRGAMDYEQYF
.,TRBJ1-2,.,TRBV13,TGTGCCAGCAGCTTAGCCAGGGAAGATGGCTACACCTTC,CASSLAREDGYTF
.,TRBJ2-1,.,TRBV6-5,TGTGCCAGCAGTTACGCCCCGGGGGCGGGGAATGAGCAGTTCTTC,CASSYAPGAGNEQFF
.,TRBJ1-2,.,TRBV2,TGTGCCAGCGCAAGGGGGGGGATCGGCTACACCTTC,CASARGGIGYTF
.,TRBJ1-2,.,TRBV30,TGTGCCTGGGGGAGTAAGGTCGGCTATGGCTACACCTTC,CAWGSKVGYGYTF
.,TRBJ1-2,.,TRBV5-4,TGTGCCAGCAGCTCTGGGGCAGGGAGGGACTTCTATGGCTACACCTTC,CASSSGAGRDFYGYTF
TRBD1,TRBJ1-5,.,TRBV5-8,TGTGCCAGCAGCCAAGGACAGGAAAGCAATCAGCCCCAGCATTTT,CASSQGQESNQPQHF
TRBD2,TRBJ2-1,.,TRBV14,TGTGCCAGCAGCCGTCTACTAGCGGGAGGGAACTACAATGAGCAGTTCTTC,CASSRLLAGGNYNEQFF
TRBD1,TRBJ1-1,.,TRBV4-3,TGCGCCAGCAGCCAAGATACAGGGGGAGGCACTGAAGCTTTCTTT,CASSQDTGGGTEAFF
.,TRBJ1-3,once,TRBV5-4,TGTGCCAGCAGCTTCACAGCACCGGGAAGGATACGGCGAAACACCATATATTTT,CASSFTAPGRIRRNTIYF
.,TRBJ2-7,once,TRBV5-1,TGCGCCAGCAGCTTCAGTCCCCAGTACGAGCAGTACTTC,CASSFSPQYEQYF
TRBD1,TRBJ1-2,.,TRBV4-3,TGCGCCAGCAGCCAAGACGTACAGGGGGCAGGAGGAGGCTACACCTTC,CASSQDVQGAGGGYTF
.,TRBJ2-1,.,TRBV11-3,TGTGCCAGCAGCTTAGGAGTGGCGTACTCCTACAATGAGCAGTTCTTC,CASSLGVAYSYNEQFF
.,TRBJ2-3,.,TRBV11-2,TGTGCCAGCAGCCTACAGGGTAGGAATACGCAGTATTTT,CASSLQGRNTQYF
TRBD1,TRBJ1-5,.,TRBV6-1,TGTGCCAGCAGTGACGACAGGGTGGTTCAGCCCCAGCATTTT,CASSDDRVVQPQHF
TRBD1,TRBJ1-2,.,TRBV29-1,TGCAGCTCCCGAGGACAGGGCGACTATGGCTACACCTTC,CSSRGQGDYGYTF
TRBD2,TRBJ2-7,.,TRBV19,TGTGCCAGTAGTATTGGCGGGGGTACCTACGAGCAGTACTTC,CASSIGGGTYEQYF
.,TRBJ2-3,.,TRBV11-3,TGTGCCAGCAGCTTGACGTCCAGCACAGATACGCAGTATTTT,CASSLTSSTDTQYF
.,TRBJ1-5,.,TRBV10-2,TGCGCCAGCAGTGAGTCGACGGGGGGCAATCAGCCCCAGCATTTT,CASSESTGGNQPQHF
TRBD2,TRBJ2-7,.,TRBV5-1,TGCGCCAGCAGCTTGGTGGCGGGAGGTATCGAGCAGTACTTC,CASSLVAGGIEQYF
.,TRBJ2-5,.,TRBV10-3,TGTGCCATCAGGGATTACCAGACAGCCCAAGAGACCCAGTACTTC,CAIRDYQTAQETQYF
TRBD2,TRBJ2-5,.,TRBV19,TGTGCCAGTAGTATAGGCGGGGGGCCCCAAGAGACCCAGTACTTC,CASSIGGGPQETQYF
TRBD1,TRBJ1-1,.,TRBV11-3,TGTGCCAGCAGCTTAGGCAGGGGGAACGTGAACACTGAAGCTTTCTTT,CASSLGRGNVNTEAFF
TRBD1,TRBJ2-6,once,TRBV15,TGTGCCACCAGCAGAGCCCAGGGGGCGCTTGTCTCTGGGGCCAACGTCCTGACTTTC,CATSRAQGALVSGANVLTF
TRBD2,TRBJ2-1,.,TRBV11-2,TGTGCCAGCAGCCCCGAACCCCGACTAGCGGGAGGAAACTACAATGAGCAGTTCTTC,CASSPEPRLAGGNYNEQFF
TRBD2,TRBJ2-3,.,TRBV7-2,TGTGCCAGCAGCTTAGGACTAGCGGGGGGGAAAGATACGCAGTATTTT,CASSLGLAGGKDTQYF
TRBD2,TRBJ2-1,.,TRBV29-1,TGCAGCGTTAACCTAGCGGGGGTGTACAATGAGCAGTTCTTC,CSVNLAGVYNEQFF
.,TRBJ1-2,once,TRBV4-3,TGCGCCAGCAGCCAGGCACCCGAGACCACAGGGCATGGCTACACCTTC,CASSQAPETTGHGYTF
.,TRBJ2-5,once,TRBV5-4,TGTGCCAGCAGCTTGGTGGAAGAGACCCAGTACTTC,CASSLVEETQYF
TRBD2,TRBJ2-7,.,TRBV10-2,TGCGCCAGCAGGGGGGGGGAGACCCCCTACGAGCAGTACTTC,CASRGGETPYEQYF
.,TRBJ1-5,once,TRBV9,TGTGCCAGCAGCGTAGGGTGGGGAGATCAGCCCCAGCATTTT,CASSVGWGDQPQHF
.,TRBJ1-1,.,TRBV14,TGTGCCAGCAGCCAAGGTTGGCTCACTGAAGCTTTCTTT,CASSQGWLTEAFF
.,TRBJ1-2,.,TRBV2,TGTGCCAGCTTAAAGGCATCGGGCTACACCTTC,CASLKASGYTF
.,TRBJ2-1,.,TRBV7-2,TGTGCCAGCAGCTTAGCGGGGGTGCTGAACAATGAGCAGTTCTTC,CASSLAGVLNNEQFF
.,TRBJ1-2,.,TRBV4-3,TGCGCCAGCAGCCAAGATCCGGACGGACGCTATGGCTACACCTTC,CASSQDPDGRYGYTF
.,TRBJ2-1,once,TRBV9,TGTGCCAGCAGCCTTAGGTGGACAGAGTACAATGAGCAGTTCTTC,CASSLRWTEYNEQFF
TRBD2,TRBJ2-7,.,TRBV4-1,TGCGCCAGCAGCCAAGGAGCGGGGGCCGCTTACGAGCAGTACTTC,CASSQGAGAAYEQYF